This TCR beta chain was observed in a study of OX40 agonist ivuxolimab in advanced cancers. Clones were read by immunoSEQ multiplex PCR, and TCRdb kept only the in-frame ones, dropping some. The table has approximately 62,000 clones, around 90% seen once. Whole-study findings and limits: Relative to CD4+ cells, CD8+ T cells on average had more expanded clones.

Trimming left V 2 bases short and J 5 bases short, with 15 bases between. The CDR3 has 15 amino acids. Germline CDR1 and CDR2: MDHEN and SYDVKM. In the case of this clone: The antigen is not known.

The sequence was obtained from an adult with an advanced solid tumor such as melanoma, head and neck, liver or kidney cancer. The source material was CD4+ or CD8+ T cells sorted from blood, sampled in a trial of the OX40 agonist ivuxolimab. This sequence joins TRBV28 and TRBJ1-2, with TRBD1 as a possible D gene (6 bases). CDR3 in amino acids: CASSLGEGVRYGYTF. In nucleotides, the CDR3 is TGTGCCAGCAGTTTAGGGGAGGGGGTTCGATATGGCTACACCTTC.